This T cell receptor (beta chain) was sequenced for a study of T cell repertoires in ileal Crohn's disease. In the study overall: M6 samples are neoterminal ileum biopsies from postoperative colonoscopy. Study-wide points: High-frequency clones were more common in sorted CD8 than CD4 cells.

Some clones are missing from TCRdb's copy, which holds only in-frame ones; the method was immunoSEQ multiplex PCR. The sample yields under 20,000 clones, around 70% seen once. CDR1 and CDR2 from the germline V gene are LGHNA and YNFKEQ. The CDR3 sequence is 17 residues long. V was clipped by 0 bases and J by 6 bases; unmatched bases: 9. A remark on this clone: As yet, its antigen is unknown.

As for time point: neoterminal ileum biopsy at postoperative endoscopy, about 6 months after surgery. The sequenced sample consisted of ileal tissue. The rearrangement joins TRBV4-2 to TRBJ2-2, with TRBD2 matching 8 bases. The sequence was obtained from an adult with Crohn's disease. The CDR3 DNA reads TGTGCCAGCAGCCAAGACGGTCTATCGGGGGGGCCCGGGGAGCTGTTTTTT. Amino acids: CASSQDGLSGGPGELFF.